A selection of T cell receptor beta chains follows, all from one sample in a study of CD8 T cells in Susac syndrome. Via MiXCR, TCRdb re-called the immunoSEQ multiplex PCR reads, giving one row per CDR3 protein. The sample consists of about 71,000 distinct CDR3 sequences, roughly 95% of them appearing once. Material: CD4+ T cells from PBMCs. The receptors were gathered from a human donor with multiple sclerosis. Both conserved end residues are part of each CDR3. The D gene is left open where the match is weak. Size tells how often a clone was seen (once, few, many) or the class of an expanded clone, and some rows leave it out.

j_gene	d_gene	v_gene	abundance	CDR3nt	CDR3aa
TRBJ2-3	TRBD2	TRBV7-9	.	TGTGCCAGCAGCCGAGCCGGCCTTCAGCGGGGGGGCAGCACAGATACGCAGTATTTT	CASSRAGLQRGGSTDTQYF
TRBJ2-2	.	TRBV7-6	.	TGTGCCAGCAGCCCAAACCCACAGGGTTCCGGGGAGCTGTTTTTT	CASSPNPQGSGELFF
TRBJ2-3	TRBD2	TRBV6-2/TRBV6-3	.	TGTGCCAGCAGGCCCAGCGGGACTGGGGGTACGCAGTATTTT	CASRPSGTGGTQYF
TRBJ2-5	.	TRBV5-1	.	TGCGCCAGCAGCTTGGAGCAGGGGTCCTGGGAGACCCAGTACTTC	CASSLEQGSWETQYF
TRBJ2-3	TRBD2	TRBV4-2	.	TGTGCCAGCAGCATAGCGGGGGGGTTAGATACGCAGTATTTT	CASSIAGGLDTQYF
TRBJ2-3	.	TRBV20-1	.	TGCAGTGCTAGAAATAGACAGCGCACAGATACGCAGTATTTT	CSARNRQRTDTQYF
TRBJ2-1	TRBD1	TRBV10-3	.	TGTGCCATCTCCGGTCGACAGGGATCATACAATGAGCAGTTCTTC	CAISGRQGSYNEQFF
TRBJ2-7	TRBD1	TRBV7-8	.	TGTGCCAGCAGCTTAAGGGGACAGGAATCCTACGAGCAGTACTTC	CASSLRGQESYEQYF
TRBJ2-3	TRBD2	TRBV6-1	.	TGTGCCAGCAGCCAAGGAGCTAGCGGGGGTAGCACAGATACGCAGTATTTT	CASSQGASGGSTDTQYF
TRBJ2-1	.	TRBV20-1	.	TGCAGTGGAGAGAGCTCCTACAATGAGCAGTTCTTC	CSGESSYNEQFF
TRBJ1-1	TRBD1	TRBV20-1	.	TGCAGTGCTAGAGAAGAATCAACAGGGGAAATTGAAGCTTTCTTT	CSAREESTGEIEAFF
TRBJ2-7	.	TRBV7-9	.	TGTGCCAGCAGCTTAGCGAGGACAGTCTCCTACGAGCAGTACTTC	CASSLARTVSYEQYF
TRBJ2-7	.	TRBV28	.	TGTGCCAGCGTTTGGGGCAGGGACAACCCACAAGGCGAGCAGTACTTC	CASVWGRDNPQGEQYF
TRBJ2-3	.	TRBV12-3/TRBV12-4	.	TGTGCCAGCAGGCCTGACTCGGACACAGATACGCAGTATTTT	CASRPDSDTDTQYF
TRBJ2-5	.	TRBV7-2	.	TGTGCCAGCAGCCCGGGGGCGGGGGAGACCCAGTACTTC	CASSPGAGETQYF
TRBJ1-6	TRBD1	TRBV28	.	TGTGCCAGCAGTCTGTGGACAGGGGGCTCCTATAATTCACCCCTCCACTTT	CASSLWTGGSYNSPLHF
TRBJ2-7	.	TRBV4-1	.	TGCGCCAGCAGCCAGGGAGCCGGGCTGGGCGAGCAGTACTTC	CASSQGAGLGEQYF
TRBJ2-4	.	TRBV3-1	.	TGTGCCAGCAGCCAAGATCCGGGGATAAGTGCCAAAAACATTCAGTACTTC	CASSQDPGISAKNIQYF
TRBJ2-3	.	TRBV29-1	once	TGCAGCGTCCCTTCAACAGGGACCACAGATACGCAGTATTTT	CSVPSTGTTDTQYF
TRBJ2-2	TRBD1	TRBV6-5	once	TGTGCCAGCAGGCGGGACAGGTTCCCCGGGGAGCTGTTTTTT	CASRRDRFPGELFF
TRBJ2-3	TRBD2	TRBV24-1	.	TGTGCCACCAGTGATCCTGGGACTAGCGGGATCGGCGGTACGCAGTATTTT	CATSDPGTSGIGGTQYF
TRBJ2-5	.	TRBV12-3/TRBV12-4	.	TGTGCCAGCAGCACGGGCCCTCTAACCCAGTACTTC	CASSTGPLTQYF
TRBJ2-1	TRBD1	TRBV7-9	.	TGTGCCAGCAGCTTAGATGGGACAGATAATAATGAGCAGTTCTTC	CASSLDGTDNNEQFF
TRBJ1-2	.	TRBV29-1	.	TGCAGCGTTGAGGGCACCTTCTATGGCTACACCTTC	CSVEGTFYGYTF
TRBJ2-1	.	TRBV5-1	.	TGCGCCAGCAGCTCATCAGGGGAGAATGAGCAGTTCTTC	CASSSSGENEQFF
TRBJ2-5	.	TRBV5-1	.	TGCGCCAGCAGCACCGGACAGCCGGGGCAAGAGACCCAGTACTTC	CASSTGQPGQETQYF
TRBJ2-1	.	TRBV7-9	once	TGTGCCAGCAGCTTAGGGTCGCACAATGAGCAGTTCTTC	CASSLGSHNEQFF
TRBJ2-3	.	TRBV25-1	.	TGTGCCAGCAAGAAGGCAGATACGCAGTATTTT	CASKKADTQYF
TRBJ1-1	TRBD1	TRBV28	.	TGTGCCAGCAGTTTGACAGGGGCTATGAACACTGAAGCTTTCTTT	CASSLTGAMNTEAFF
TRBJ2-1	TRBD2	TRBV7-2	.	TGTGCCAGCAGCTTAAGGGGACTAGCGAATTACAATGAGCAGTTCTTC	CASSLRGLANYNEQFF
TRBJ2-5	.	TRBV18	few	TGTGCCAGCTCGCCGACAGCGGAGACCCAGTACTTC	CASSPTAETQYF
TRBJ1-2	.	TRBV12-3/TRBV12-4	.	TGTGCCAGCAGTACTCTATCAGGGAGCTATGGCTACACCTTC	CASSTLSGSYGYTF
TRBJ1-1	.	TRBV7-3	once	TGTGCCAGCAGCTTAAGTAAGAACACTGAAGCTTTCTTT	CASSLSKNTEAFF
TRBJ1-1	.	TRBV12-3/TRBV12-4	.	TGTGCCAGCAGGGTCCGGGAGGGCACGAACACTGAAGCTTTCTTT	CASRVREGTNTEAFF
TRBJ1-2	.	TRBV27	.	TGTGCCAGCAGTCCGACGGGCCGTTACTATGGCTACACCTTC	CASSPTGRYYGYTF
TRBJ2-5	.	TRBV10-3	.	TGTGCCATCAGGGGTGAAGAGACCCAGTACTTC	CAIRGEETQYF
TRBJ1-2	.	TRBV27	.	TGTGCCAGCAGTCGGAACCCAGAGCTCGCTGGCTGCACCTTC	CASSRNPELAGCTF
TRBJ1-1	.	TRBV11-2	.	TGTGCCAGCAGCCTTTCCCCGGGACAAGCGAACACTGAAGCTTTCTTT	CASSLSPGQANTEAFF
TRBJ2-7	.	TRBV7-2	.	TGTGCCAGCAGCATTAGGGGACGGGGGCCCTCCGAGCAGTACTTC	CASSIRGRGPSEQYF
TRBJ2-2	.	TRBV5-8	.	TGTGCCAGCAGCTTAACGGGACGGGGGAACACCGGGGAGCTGTTTTTT	CASSLTGRGNTGELFF
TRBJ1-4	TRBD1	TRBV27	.	TGTGCCAGCAGTGGGGGACAGGGGGCATTCGGCGGGAATGAAAAACTGTTTTTT	CASSGGQGAFGGNEKLFF
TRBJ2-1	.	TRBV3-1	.	TGTGCCAGCAGCCAAGGCGTAAGCCACAATGAGCAGTTCTTC	CASSQGVSHNEQFF
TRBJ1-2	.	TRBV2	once	TGTGCCAGCAGTGATTTCGGCAGGGGTGGCTACACCTTC	CASSDFGRGGYTF
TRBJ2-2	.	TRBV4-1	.	TGCGCCAGCAGTCCAACGGAGGCGAACACCGGGGAGCTGTTTTTT	CASSPTEANTGELFF
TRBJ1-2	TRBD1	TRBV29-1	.	TGCAGCGTTGACCAGACAGGGACGGACTATGGCTACACCTTC	CSVDQTGTDYGYTF
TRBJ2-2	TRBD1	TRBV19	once	TGTGCCAGTACCGGGACAGGGAGTATCGGGGAGCTGTTTTTT	CASTGTGSIGELFF
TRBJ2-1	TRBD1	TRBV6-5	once	TGTGCCAGCAGTTACCTCGGACAGGGAAAGCACAATGAGCAGTTCTTC	CASSYLGQGKHNEQFF
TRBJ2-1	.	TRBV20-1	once	TGCAGTGCTAGAGCGGGTGCGAGCTCCTACAATGAGCAGTTCTTC	CSARAGASSYNEQFF
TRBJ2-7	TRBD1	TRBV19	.	TGTGCCAGTAGTATCACAGGGGTCCCCTACGAGCAGTACTTC	CASSITGVPYEQYF
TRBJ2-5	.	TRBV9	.	TGTGCCAGCAGCGTAGGGAACAGCCAAGAGACCCAGTACTTC	CASSVGNSQETQYF
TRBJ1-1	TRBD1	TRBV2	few	TGTGCCAGCAGGAGGACAGGGACTGAAGCTTTCTTT	CASRRTGTEAFF
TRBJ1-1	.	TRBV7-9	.	TGTGCCAGCAGCCAAACGAGGGGCCCCGCCACTGAAGCTTTCTTT	CASSQTRGPATEAFF
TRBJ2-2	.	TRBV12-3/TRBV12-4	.	TGTGCCAGCAGTTTTATGGGACCCGGGGAGCTGTTTTTT	CASSFMGPGELFF
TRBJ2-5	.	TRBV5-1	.	TGCGCCAGCAGCCAGACAGGTTTTCAAGAGACCCAGTACTTC	CASSQTGFQETQYF